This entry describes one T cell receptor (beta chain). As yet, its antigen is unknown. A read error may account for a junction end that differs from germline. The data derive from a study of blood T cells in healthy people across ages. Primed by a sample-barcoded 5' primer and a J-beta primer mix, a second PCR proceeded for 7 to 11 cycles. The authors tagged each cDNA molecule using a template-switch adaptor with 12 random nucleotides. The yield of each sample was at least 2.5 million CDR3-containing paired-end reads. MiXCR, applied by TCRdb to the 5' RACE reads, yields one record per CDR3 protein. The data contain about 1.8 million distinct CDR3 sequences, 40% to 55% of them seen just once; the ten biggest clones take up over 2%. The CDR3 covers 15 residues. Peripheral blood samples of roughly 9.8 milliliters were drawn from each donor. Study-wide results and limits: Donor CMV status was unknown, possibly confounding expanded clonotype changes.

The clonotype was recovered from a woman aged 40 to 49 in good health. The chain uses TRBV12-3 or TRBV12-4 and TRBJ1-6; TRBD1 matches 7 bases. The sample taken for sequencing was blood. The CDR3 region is CAGSPSGTVKSPLHF. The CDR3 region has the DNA TGTGCCGGCAGCCCCTCCGGGACAGTGAAATCACCCCTCCACTTT.